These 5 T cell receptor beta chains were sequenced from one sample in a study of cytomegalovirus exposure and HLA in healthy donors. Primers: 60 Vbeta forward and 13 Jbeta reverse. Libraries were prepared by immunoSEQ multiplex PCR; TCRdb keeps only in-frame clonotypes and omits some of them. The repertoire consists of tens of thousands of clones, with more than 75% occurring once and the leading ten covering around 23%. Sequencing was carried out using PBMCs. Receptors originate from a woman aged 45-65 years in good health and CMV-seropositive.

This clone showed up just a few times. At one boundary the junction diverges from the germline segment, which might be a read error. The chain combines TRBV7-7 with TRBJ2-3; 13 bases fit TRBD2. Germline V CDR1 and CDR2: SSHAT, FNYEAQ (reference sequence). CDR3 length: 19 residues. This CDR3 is CASSLAGTSGATIGDTQYF. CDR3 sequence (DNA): TGTGCTAGCAGCTTAGCGGGGACTAGCGGGGCAACCATAGGGGATACGCAGTATTTT.

The CDR3 region is CASSIQTPGLAYVNEQFF. CDR3 DNA: TGTGCCAGTAGTATCCAAACCCCCGGACTAGCGTATGTCAATGAGCAGTTCTTC. The chain couples TRBV19 to TRBJ2-1; 9 bases align to TRBD2. V lost 3 bases and J lost 6; bases outside the gene matches: 15. Germline values: CDR1 LNHDA, CDR2 SQIVND (reference sequence). This CDR3 is built from 18 residues.

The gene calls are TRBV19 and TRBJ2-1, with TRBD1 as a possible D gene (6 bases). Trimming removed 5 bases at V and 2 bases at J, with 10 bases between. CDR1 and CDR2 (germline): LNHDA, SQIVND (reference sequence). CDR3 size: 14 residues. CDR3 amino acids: CASSETGTYNEQFF. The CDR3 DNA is TGTGCCAGTAGTGAGACAGGTACCTACAATGAGCAGTTCTTC.

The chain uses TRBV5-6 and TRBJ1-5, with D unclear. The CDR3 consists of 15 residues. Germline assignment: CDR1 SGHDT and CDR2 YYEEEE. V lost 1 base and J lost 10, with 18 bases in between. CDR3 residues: CASSLWALLKSPQHF. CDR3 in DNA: TGTGCCAGCAGCTTGTGGGCCCTTCTTAAGAGTCCCCAGCATTTT.

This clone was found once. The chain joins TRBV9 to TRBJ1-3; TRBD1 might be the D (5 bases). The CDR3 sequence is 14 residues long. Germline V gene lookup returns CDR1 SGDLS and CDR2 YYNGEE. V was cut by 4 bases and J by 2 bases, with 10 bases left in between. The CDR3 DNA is TGTGCCAGCAGCTTCGGGGGGGCTGGAAACACCATATATTTT. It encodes CASSFGGAGNTIYF.